These 20 T cell receptor beta chains share one sample of origin, sequenced in a study of human T cells and chemical hapten exposure. Described time point: pre-sensitization, week 0. Treatment of the sample: therapeutic diphenylcyclopropenone sensitization with weekly scalp DPC. TCRdb analysed the RACE reads with MiXCR anew, one entry per CDR3 protein. The sample lists roughly 250,000 distinct CDR3 sequences, roughly 8.9% occurring once. This material consisted of whole blood, taken in connection with sensitization to the hapten diphenylcyclopropenone (DPC). These receptors all stem from a woman aged 40 to 50 with alopecia areata. Some clones in this sample may be carry-over from other donors' samples.

This clonotype showed up just a few times. The gene calls are TRBV12-3 or TRBV12-4 and TRBJ2-2; D possibly corresponds to TRBD2 (5 bases). CDR3 size: 14 residues. V was trimmed by 2 bases and J by 4 bases, leaving 8 bases between them. CDR3 loop: CASSLLDFTGELFF. DNA of the CDR3: TGTGCCAGCAGTTTATTGGACTTCACCGGGGAGCTGTTTTTT.

CDR3 loop: CSAPQGASDTQYF. Here the CDR3 DNA reads TGCAGTGCCCCCCAGGGGGCTTCAGATACGCAGTATTTT. The V and J genes are TRBV20-1 and TRBJ2-3, with TRBD1 matching over 8 bases. The junction had 6 bases not matched to a gene; V was cut back by 6 bases and J by 4 bases. CDR1 is DFQATT, CDR2 SNEGSKA, per germline (reference sequence). The CDR3 extends over 13 amino acids.

The CDR3 DNA reads TGTGCCAGCCTCAGTCCCGACTCTCCCTACGAGCAGTACTTC. Translation: CASLSPDSPYEQYF. The V and J genes are TRBV6-1 and TRBJ2-7; D is unresolved. Trimming stripped 8 bases from V and 2 bases from J, with 16 bases between. CDR3 length: 14 amino acids. Looked up from germline, CDR1 is MNHNS and CDR2 is SASEGT.

A few counts support this clonotype. J is TRBJ1-4 and V is TRBV3-1; D gene ambiguous. The CDR3 totals 12 residues. The V and J ends lost 4 bases and 14 bases respectively, with 14 bases between them. Germline V gene data show CDR1 as LGHDT and CDR2 as YNNKEL (reference sequence). CDR3 residues: CASSRGQLGLFF. CDR3 DNA: TGTGCCAGCAGCCGAGGGCAGTTAGGTCTGTTTTTT.

The rearrangement joins TRBV29-1 to TRBJ1-1, with no clear D. Deletions cut 0 bases from V and 8 bases from J, with 16 bases between. CDR1 and CDR2 from the germline V gene are SQVTM and ANQGSEA. This CDR3 is 14 amino acids long. CDR3 in amino acids: CSVEDAWTDSEAFF. The CDR3 region has the DNA TGCAGCGTTGAAGACGCCTGGACGGATAGCGAAGCTTTCTTT.

This clonotype appeared a few times. This CDR3 is CASSSRQGSSYEQYF. DNA for the CDR3: TGTGCCAGCAGTTCGAGACAGGGAAGCTCCTACGAGCAGTACTTC. This chain uses TRBV6-5 with TRBJ2-7; TRBD1 matches 7 bases. The junction had 6 bases not matched to a gene; V was cut back by 4 bases and J by 0 bases. Germline V gene lookup returns CDR1 MNHEY and CDR2 SVGAGI. CDR3 length: 15 residues.

The chain recombines TRBV20-1 with TRBJ2-7, with 9 bases fitting TRBD2. Germline CDR1 DFQATT, CDR2 SNEGSKA (reference sequence). V was clipped by 3 bases and J by 0 bases; unmatched bases: 9. The CDR3 has 16 residues. The CDR3 nucleotides read TGCAGTGCTAGTAACCGCGGGAGGGCTTTCTCCTACGAGCAGTACTTC. Translated: CSASNRGRAFSYEQYF.

The table lists this clonotype with many counts. The chain joins TRBV11-2 to TRBJ2-5; D call uncertain. This CDR3 spans 16 amino acids. V was cut by 2 bases and J by 2 bases, with 15 bases left in between. Germline V gene data show CDR1 as SGHAT and CDR2 as FQNNGV. The CDR3 DNA reads TGTGCCAGCAGCTTATGGGCCGCCAGCCTACAAGAGACCCAGTACTTC. Protein: CASSLWAASLQETQYF.

This clonotype has a handful of counts. This chain links TRBV12-3 or TRBV12-4 with TRBJ2-3; a possible D gene is TRBD2 (6 bases). Trimming took off 0 bases at V and 2 bases at J, with 15 bases between the two ends. The CDR3 is made up of 17 amino acids. Written as DNA, the CDR3 is TGTGCCAGCAGTTTAGCCGGGGGAATCCCTAACACAGATACGCAGTATTTT. Residues: CASSLAGGIPNTDTQYF.

This clonotype appeared a few times. The V gene is TRBV4-1, the J gene TRBJ2-5; TRBD2 aligns across 8 bases. This CDR3 comprises 15 residues. Per germline, CDR1 MGHRA and CDR2 YSYEKL. V shed 0 bases and J 6 bases; nucleotides not matched to a gene: 6. Here the CDR3 reads CASSQDQAGAKTQYF. Written as DNA, the CDR3 is TGCGCCAGCAGCCAAGATCAAGCGGGAGCAAAGACCCAGTACTTC.

The chain joins TRBV6-2 or TRBV6-3 to TRBJ2-3; D is unresolved. Trimming took 0 bases from V and 5 from J, leaving 6 bases between them. The CDR3 runs 13 residues. Germline assignment: CDR1 MNHEY and CDR2 SVGEGT. DNA of the CDR3: TGTGCCAGCAGTTACTCAAGATTAGATACGCAGTATTTT. Translated, it gives CASSYSRLDTQYF.

The genes are TRBV5-8 and TRBJ2-3, with a tentative D call TRBD2 (6 bases). In germline, CDR1 is SGHTS, CDR2 YDEGEE. This CDR3 is 17 amino acids long. Trimming removed 0 bases from V and 0 bases from J, with 14 bases in between. The CDR3 DNA follows: TGTGCCAGCAGCTTGGCCAGGACTACGACCAGCACAGATACGCAGTATTTT. Translating it yields CASSLARTTTSTDTQYF.

V gene TRBV25-1 combines with J gene TRBJ2-5, with 8 bases matching TRBD1. Trimming took 5 bases from V and 5 from J; bases not matched to a gene: 4. Germline CDR1 and CDR2: MGHDK and SYGVNS. The CDR3 is 13 residues long. The CDR3 nucleotides are TGTGCCAGCAGTCGAAGGACAGGGGAGACCCAGTACTTC. This sequence encodes CASSRRTGETQYF.

The chain uses TRBV5-1 and TRBJ2-7; TRBD1 matches 12 bases. Germline CDR1 SGHRS, CDR2 YFSETQ. This CDR3 is built from 16 residues. Losses at the gene ends were 3 bases for V and 4 bases for J; bases not matched to a gene: 8. DNA for the CDR3: TGCGCCAGCAGCTCCGGGACAGGGGGCAGCATGTACGAGCAGTACTTC. It translates to CASSSGTGGSMYEQYF.

This clonotype was seen a few times. The chain joins TRBV6-4 to TRBJ2-2; TRBD1 matches 8 bases. V lost 2 bases and J lost 7; bases outside the gene matches: 3. Germline V CDR1 and CDR2: MRHNA, SNTAGT. This CDR3 region has 14 residues. The CDR3 sequence is CASSDGQGGGELFF. The CDR3 DNA follows: TGTGCCAGCAGTGACGGACAGGGTGGCGGGGAGCTGTTTTTT.

This clonotype has only a few counts. The V gene is TRBV20-1, the J gene TRBJ2-7; D is perhaps TRBD1 or TRBD2 (6 bases each). The V end lost 1 base, the J end lost 6 bases, and 13 bases lay between the germline ends. CDR1 and CDR2 (germline): DFQATT, SNEGSKA (reference sequence). CDR3 length equals 13 residues. The CDR3 nucleotides read TGCAGTGCTAGAGGATCGGGGGACACCGAGCAGTACTTC. Translation gives CSARGSGDTEQYF.

This clonotype was detected many times. The chain links TRBV7-9 to TRBJ1-2; D unresolved. The ends were cut back, 3 bases at V and 6 bases at J, with 11 bases in the middle. The CDR3 covers 13 residues. Germline CDR1 reads SEHNR; CDR2 reads FQNEAQ (reference sequence). The CDR3 DNA is TGTGCCAGCAGCTTTAGACTTGATAATGGCTACACCTTC. As protein: CASSFRLDNGYTF.

CDR3: CASSRKGTSGSYEQYF. The CDR3, as DNA: TGTGCCAGCAGCAGAAAGGGGACTAGCGGGAGCTACGAGCAGTACTTC. V gene TRBV4-2 combines with J gene TRBJ2-7; 14 bases align to TRBD2. The CDR3 consists of 16 residues. Trimming cost V 5 bases and J 3 bases; bases outside gene matches: 6. In germline, CDR1 is LGHNA, CDR2 YNFKEQ.

This clonotype has only a few counts. V usage is TRBV28 and J usage is TRBJ2-7, with 7 positions matching TRBD1. Trimming took 4 bases from V and 3 from J; bases not matched to a gene: 3. Germline V CDR1 and CDR2: MDHEN, SYDVKM. The CDR3 runs to 13 residues. Here the CDR3 reads CASSSPGGYEQYF. Here the CDR3 DNA reads TGTGCCAGCAGTTCCCCAGGGGGCTACGAGCAGTACTTC. Full variable domain (rest looked up from reference TRBV28 and TRBJ2-7): DVKVTQSSRYLVKRTGEKVFLECVQDMDHENMFWYRQDPGLGLRLIYFSYDVKMKEKGDIPEGYSVSREKKERFSLILESASTNQTSMYLCASSSPGGYEQYFGPGTRLTVT.

The CDR3 DNA reads TGTGCCAGCAGCTTGGCCTTGCGCTACGAGCAGTACTTC. Translating gives CASSLALRYEQYF. The J gene is TRBJ2-7, the V gene TRBV5-5; D is ambiguous. CDR3 length: 13 amino acids. The V and J ends lost 0 bases and 3 bases respectively, with 7 bases between them. The germline gives CDR1 SGHKS, CDR2 YYEKEE (reference sequence).